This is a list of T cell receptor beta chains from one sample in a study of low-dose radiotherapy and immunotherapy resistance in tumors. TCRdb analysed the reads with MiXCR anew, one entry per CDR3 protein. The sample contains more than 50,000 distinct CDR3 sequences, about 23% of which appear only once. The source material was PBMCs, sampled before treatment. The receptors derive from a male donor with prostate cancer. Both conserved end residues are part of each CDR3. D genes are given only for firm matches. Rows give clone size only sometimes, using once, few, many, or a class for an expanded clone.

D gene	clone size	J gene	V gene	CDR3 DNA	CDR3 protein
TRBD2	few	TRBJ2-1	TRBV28	TGTGCCAGCAGTCGGACTAGCGGGGGGGCCTCCCCCTACAATGAGCAGTTCTTC	CASSRTSGGASPYNEQFF
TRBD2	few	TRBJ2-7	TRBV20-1	TGCAGTGCGGGACTAGCGGGAGGCTACGAGCAGTACTTC	CSAGLAGGYEQYF
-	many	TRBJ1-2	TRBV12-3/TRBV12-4	TGTGCCAGCAGCCCTCGGGAGGGTAACTATGGCTACACCTTC	CASSPREGNYGYTF
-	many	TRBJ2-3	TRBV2	TGTGCCAGCAGTGAGCTTCGGCAAGATACGCAGTATTTT	CASSELRQDTQYF
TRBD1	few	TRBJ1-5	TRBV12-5	TGTGCTAGTGGTCCCCCCCGGACAGGGGGGCCTCAGCCCCAGCATTTT	CASGPPRTGGPQPQHF
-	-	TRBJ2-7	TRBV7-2	TGTGCCAGCGGCTACTACGAGCAGTACTTC	CASGYYEQYF
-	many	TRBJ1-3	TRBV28	TGTGCCAGCAGTTTAAGGGTCAGGCCCTCTGGAAACACCATATATTTT	CASSLRVRPSGNTIYF
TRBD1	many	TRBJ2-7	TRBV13	TGTGCCAGCAGCTCGGCCGACAGGGGCTACGAGCAGTACTTC	CASSSADRGYEQYF
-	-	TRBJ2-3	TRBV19	TGTGCCAGTACCCGCGGAGGGGGCGGGGGCACAGATACGCAGTATTTT	CASTRGGGGGTDTQYF
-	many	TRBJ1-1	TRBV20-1	TGCAGTGCTATCGTCGCAGGGCGGGAGAACACTGAAGCTTTCTTT	CSAIVAGRENTEAFF
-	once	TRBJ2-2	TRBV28	TGTGCCAGCAGTTTAATATTTAGTGGCTCCGGGGAGCTGTTTTTT	CASSLIFSGSGELFF
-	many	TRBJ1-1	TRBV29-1	TGCAGCGTTGCTTATTGGGGTTCGGGGAACACTGAAGCTTTCTTT	CSVAYWGSGNTEAFF
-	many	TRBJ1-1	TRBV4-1	TGCGCCAGCAGCCAAGAATCTGGGGGGAACACTGAAGCTTTCTTT	CASSQESGGNTEAFF
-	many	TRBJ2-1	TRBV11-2	TGTGCCAGCAGCTTAGAGGTTGGCGGAGCTGAGCAGTTCTTC	CASSLEVGGAEQFF
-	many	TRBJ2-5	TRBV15	TGTGCCACCAGCAACAGCGGATATACCAAAGAGACCCAGTACTTC	CATSNSGYTKETQYF
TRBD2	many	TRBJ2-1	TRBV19	TGTGCCAGTAGTGGAAGACTAGCGGGAGTCCGGAATGAGCAGTTCTTC	CASSGRLAGVRNEQFF
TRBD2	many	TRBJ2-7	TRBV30	TGTGCCCTGACGACTAGCGGGAGGGCCTACGAGCAGTACTTC	CALTTSGRAYEQYF